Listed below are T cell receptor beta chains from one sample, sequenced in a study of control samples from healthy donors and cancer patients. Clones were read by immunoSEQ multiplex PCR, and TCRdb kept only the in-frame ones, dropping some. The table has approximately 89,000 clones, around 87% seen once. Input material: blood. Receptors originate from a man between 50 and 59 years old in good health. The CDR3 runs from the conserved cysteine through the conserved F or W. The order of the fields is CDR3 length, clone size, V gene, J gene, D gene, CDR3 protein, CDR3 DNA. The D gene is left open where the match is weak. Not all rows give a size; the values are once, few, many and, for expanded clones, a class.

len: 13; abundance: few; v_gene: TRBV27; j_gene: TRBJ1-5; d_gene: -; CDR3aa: CASGQGLNQPQHF; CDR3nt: TGTGCCAGCGGGCAAGGGCTAAATCAGCCCCAGCATTTT
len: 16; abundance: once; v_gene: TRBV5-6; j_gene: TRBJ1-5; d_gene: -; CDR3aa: CASSLAGQFSNQPQHF; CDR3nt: TGTGCCAGCAGCTTGGCCGGGCAATTTAGCAATCAGCCCCAGCATTTT
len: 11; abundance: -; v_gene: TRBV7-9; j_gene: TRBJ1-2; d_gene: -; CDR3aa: CASSPVQGYTF; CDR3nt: TGTGCCAGCAGCCCCGTGCAGGGCTACACCTTC
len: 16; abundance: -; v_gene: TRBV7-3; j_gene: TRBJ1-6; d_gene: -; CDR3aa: CASSQLQGSYNSPLHF; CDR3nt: TGTGCCAGCAGCCAATTACAGGGTTCCTATAATTCACCCCTCCACTTT
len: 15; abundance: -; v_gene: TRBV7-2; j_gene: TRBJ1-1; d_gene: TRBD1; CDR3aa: CASSSLGTGNTEAFF; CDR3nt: TGTGCCAGCAGCTCACTGGGGACAGGGAACACTGAAGCTTTCTTT
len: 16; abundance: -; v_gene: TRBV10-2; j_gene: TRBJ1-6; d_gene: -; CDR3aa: CASSEWGGSNNSPLHF; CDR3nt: TGCGCCAGCAGTGAGTGGGGGGGGTCAAATAATTCACCCCTCCACTTT
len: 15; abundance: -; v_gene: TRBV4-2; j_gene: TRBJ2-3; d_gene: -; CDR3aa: CASSPRTGATDTQYF; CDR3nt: TGTGCCAGCAGCCCTCGTACGGGAGCCACAGATACGCAGTATTTT
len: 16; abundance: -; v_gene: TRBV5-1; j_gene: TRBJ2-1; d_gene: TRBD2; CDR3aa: CASSLTSGSSYNEQFF; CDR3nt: TGCGCCAGCAGCTTGACTAGCGGGAGCTCCTACAATGAGCAGTTCTTC
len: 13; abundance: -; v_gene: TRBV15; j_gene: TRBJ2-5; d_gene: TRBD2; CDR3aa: CATSRGGGETQYF; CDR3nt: TGTGCCACCAGCAGAGGCGGGGGGGAGACCCAGTACTTC
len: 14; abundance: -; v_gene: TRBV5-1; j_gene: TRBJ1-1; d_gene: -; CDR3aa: CASRTGPTNTEAFF; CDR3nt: TGCGCCAGCAGGACGGGACCGACGAACACTGAAGCTTTCTTT
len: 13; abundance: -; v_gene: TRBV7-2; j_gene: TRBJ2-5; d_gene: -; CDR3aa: CASSHASVWTQYF; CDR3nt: TGTGCCAGCAGCCACGCTAGCGTCTGGACCCAGTACTTC
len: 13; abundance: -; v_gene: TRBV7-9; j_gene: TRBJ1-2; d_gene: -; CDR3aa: CASSLAGERGYTF; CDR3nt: TGTGCCAGCAGCTTAGCAGGGGAAAGGGGCTACACCTTC
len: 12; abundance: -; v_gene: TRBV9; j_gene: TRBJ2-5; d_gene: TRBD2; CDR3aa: CASRGGGETQYF; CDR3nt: TGTGCCAGCCGGGGCGGGGGAGAGACCCAGTACTTC
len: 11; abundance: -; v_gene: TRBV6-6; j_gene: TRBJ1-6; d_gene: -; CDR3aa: CASIGGITLHF; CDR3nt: TGTGCCAGTATCGGGGGGATCACCCTCCACTTT
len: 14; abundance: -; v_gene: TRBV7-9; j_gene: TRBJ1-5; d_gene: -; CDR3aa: CASTGQGSNQPQHF; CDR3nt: TGTGCCAGCACAGGGCAGGGTAGCAATCAGCCCCAGCATTTT
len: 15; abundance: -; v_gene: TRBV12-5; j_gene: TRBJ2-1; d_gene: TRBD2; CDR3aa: CASGLKGGVWDEQFF; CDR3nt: TGTGCTAGTGGTTTGAAGGGAGGGGTATGGGATGAGCAGTTCTTC
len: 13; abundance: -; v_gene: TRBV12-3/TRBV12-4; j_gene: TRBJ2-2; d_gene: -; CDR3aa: CASNQDYTGELFF; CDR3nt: TGTGCCAGCAACCAGGATTACACCGGGGAGCTGTTTTTT
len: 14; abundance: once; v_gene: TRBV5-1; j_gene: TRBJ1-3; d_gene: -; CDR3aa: CASSLQGSGNTIYF; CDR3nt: TGCGCCAGCAGCTTACAGGGCTCTGGAAACACCATATATTTT
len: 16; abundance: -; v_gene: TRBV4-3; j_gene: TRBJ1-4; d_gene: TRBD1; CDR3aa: CASSQDRTGVNEKLFF; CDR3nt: TGCGCCAGCAGCCAAGACCGGACAGGGGTTAATGAAAAACTGTTTTTT
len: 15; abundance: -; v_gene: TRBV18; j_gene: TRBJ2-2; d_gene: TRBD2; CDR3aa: CASSPRREQGGELFF; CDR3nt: TGTGCCAGCTCACCAAGGCGGGAGCAAGGCGGGGAGCTGTTTTTT
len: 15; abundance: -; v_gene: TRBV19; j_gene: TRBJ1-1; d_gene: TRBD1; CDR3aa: CASTRTGGGSTEAFF; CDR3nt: TGTGCCAGTACCAGGACAGGGGGCGGGAGCACTGAAGCTTTCTTT
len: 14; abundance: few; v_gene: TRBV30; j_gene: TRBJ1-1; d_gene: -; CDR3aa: CAWSLKTGNTEAFF; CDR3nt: TGTGCCTGGAGTCTAAAAACAGGGAACACTGAAGCTTTCTTT
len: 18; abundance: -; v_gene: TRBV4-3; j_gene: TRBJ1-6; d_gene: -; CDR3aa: CASSQDLGRRTYNSPLHF; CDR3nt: TGCGCCAGCAGCCAAGATCTCGGCAGGCGAACCTATAATTCACCCCTCCACTTT
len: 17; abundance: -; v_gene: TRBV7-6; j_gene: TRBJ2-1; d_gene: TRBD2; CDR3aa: CASSLGGTSGSIDEQFF; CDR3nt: TGTGCCAGCAGCTTAGGGGGTACTAGCGGGAGTATCGATGAGCAGTTCTTC
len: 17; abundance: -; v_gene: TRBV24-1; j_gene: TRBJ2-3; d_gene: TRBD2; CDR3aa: CATSDFGREHRIDTQYF; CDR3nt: TGTGCCACCAGTGATTTTGGGCGGGAGCACAGGATAGATACGCAGTATTTT
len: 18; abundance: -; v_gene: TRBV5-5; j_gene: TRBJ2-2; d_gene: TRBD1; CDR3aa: CASSFLLTTGVHTGELFF; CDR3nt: TGTGCCAGCAGCTTCCTCCTTACAACAGGGGTGCACACCGGGGAGCTGTTTTTT
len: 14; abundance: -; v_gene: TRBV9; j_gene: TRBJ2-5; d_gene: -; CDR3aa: CASSVEGGQETQYF; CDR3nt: TGTGCCAGCAGCGTAGAAGGGGGACAAGAGACCCAGTACTTC
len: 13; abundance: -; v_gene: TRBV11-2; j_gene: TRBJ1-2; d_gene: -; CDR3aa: CASSPDVNYGYTF; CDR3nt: TGTGCCAGCAGCCCGGACGTTAACTATGGCTACACCTTC
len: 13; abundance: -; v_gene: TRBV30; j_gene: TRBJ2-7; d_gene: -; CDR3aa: CAWSVGGRREQYF; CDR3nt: TGTGCCTGGAGTGTTGGAGGGAGGAGAGAGCAGTACTTC
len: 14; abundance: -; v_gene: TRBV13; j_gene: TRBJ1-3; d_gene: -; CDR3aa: CASRGPGGGNTIYF; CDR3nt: TGTGCCAGCAGGGGTCCGGGAGGGGGAAACACCATATATTTT
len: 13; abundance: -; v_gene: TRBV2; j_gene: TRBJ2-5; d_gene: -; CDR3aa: CASSSQSQETQYF; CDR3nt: TGTGCCAGCAGTTCACAGTCCCAAGAGACCCAGTACTTC
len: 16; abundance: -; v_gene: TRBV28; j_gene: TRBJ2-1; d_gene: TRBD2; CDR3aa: CASSLSAGGSYNEQFF; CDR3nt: TGTGCCAGCAGTTTATCGGCGGGAGGGTCCTACAATGAGCAGTTCTTC
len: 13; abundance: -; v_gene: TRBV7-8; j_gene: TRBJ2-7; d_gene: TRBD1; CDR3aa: CASSFQGAYEQYF; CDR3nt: TGTGCCAGCAGCTTTCAGGGGGCCTACGAGCAGTACTTC
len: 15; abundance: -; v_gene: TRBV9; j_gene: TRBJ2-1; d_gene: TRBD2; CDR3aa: CASSVALAGMGEQFF; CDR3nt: TGTGCCAGCAGCGTAGCCCTAGCGGGGATGGGCGAGCAGTTCTTC
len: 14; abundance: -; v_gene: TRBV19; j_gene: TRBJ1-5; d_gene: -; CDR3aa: CATSLQGKSQPQHF; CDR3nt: TGTGCCACCTCACTTCAGGGGAAGAGTCAGCCCCAGCATTTT
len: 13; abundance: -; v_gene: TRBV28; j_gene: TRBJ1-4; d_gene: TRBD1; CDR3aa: CASSSGQGAELFF; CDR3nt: TGTGCCAGCAGTTCAGGACAGGGGGCGGAACTGTTTTTT
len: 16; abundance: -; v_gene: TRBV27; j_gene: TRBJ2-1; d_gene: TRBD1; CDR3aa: CASGLHRQGPYNEQFF; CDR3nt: TGTGCCAGCGGTCTCCATCGACAGGGTCCCTACAATGAGCAGTTCTTC
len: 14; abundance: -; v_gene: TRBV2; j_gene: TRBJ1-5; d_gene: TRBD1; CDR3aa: CASSRTGQDQPQHF; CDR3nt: TGTGCCAGCAGCAGGACAGGGCAGGATCAGCCCCAGCATTTT
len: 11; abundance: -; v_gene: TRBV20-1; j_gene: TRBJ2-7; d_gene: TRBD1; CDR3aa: CSADRAYEQYF; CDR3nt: TGCAGTGCCGACAGGGCCTACGAGCAGTACTTC
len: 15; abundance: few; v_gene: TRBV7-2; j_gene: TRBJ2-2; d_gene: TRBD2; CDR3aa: CASSWSSGNTGELFF; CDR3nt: TGTGCCAGCAGCTGGTCTAGCGGGAACACCGGGGAGCTGTTTTTT
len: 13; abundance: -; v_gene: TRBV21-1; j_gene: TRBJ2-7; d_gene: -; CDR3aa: CASSKRGNGEQYF; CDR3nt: TGTGCCAGCAGCAAAAGGGGTAACGGCGAGCAGTACTTC
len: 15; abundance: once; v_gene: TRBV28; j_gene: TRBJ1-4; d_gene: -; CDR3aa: CASSLYRTGDEKLFF; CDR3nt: TGTGCCAGCAGTTTATATAGGACGGGGGATGAAAAACTGTTTTTT
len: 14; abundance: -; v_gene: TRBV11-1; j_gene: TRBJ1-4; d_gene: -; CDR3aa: CASSLGQSAEKLFF; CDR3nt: TGTGCCAGCAGCCTCGGACAAAGCGCCGAAAAACTGTTTTTT
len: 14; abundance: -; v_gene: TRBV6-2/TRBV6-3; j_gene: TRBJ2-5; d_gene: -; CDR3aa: CASSYWPGAETQYF; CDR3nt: TGTGCCAGCAGTTACTGGCCGGGGGCAGAGACCCAGTACTTC
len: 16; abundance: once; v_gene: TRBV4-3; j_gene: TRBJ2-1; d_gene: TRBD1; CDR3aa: CASSQMGQGDYNEQFF; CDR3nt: TGCGCCAGCAGCCAGATGGGACAGGGGGACTACAATGAGCAGTTCTTC
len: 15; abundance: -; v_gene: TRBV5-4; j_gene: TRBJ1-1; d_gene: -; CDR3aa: CASREGGGLDTEAFF; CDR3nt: TGTGCCTCCCGGGAGGGGGGGGGACTAGACACTGAAGCTTTCTTT